Listed here are 27 T cell receptor beta chains from one sample, sequenced in a study of cytomegalovirus exposure and HLA in healthy donors. Researchers ran the PCR with 60 Vbeta and 13 Jbeta primers. Sequenced by immunoSEQ multiplex PCR; TCRdb stores in-frame clones only, minus some. The profile covers about 200,000 clones, with about 78% appearing a single time and under 3% taken by the ten largest. The sample comprised PBMCs. All receptors come from a woman aged 30 to 39 in good health and CMV-seronegative.

This clone was seen just once. J is TRBJ1-2 and V is TRBV19; a weak D match, TRBD1 (6 bases). Germline V gives CDR1 LNHDA, CDR2 SQIVND (reference sequence). The CDR3 sequence is 13 residues long. Trimming removed 5 bases at V and 6 bases at J, with 13 bases between. The CDR3 nucleotides read TGTGCCAGTAGTTCTAGACAGGTTCATGGCTACACCTTC. It codes for CASSSRQVHGYTF.

With regard to this clone: Mismatch with germline at one junction end may stem from a read error. J is TRBJ2-1 and V is TRBV9, with 7 bases aligning to TRBD2. This CDR3 comprises 15 residues. The V gene's germline CDR1 is SGDLS and CDR2 YYNGEE. The CDR3 protein is CATSTGGARYNEQFF. The CDR3 DNA sequence: TGTGCCACCAGCACGGGGGGAGCCCGATACAATGAGCAGTTCTTC. The complete variable domain, with remaining parts taken from reference TRBV9 and TRBJ2-1, reads DSGVTQTPKHLITATGQRVTLRCSPRSGDLSVYWYQQSLDQGLQFLIQYYNGEERAKGNILERFSAQQFPDLHSELNLSSLELGDSALYFCATSTGGARYNEQFFGPGTRLTVL.

The V and J genes are TRBV5-1 and TRBJ2-2; D remains ambiguous. The V end was cut by 5 bases, the J end by 6 bases, with 8 bases between. Germline V gives CDR1 SGHRS, CDR2 YFSETQ. This CDR3 has 12 residues. The CDR3 is CASSNPSGELFF. CDR3 DNA sequence: TGCGCCAGCAGTAATCCCTCCGGGGAGCTGTTTTTT. The full variable domain, in which reference TRBV5-1 and TRBJ2-2 provide the parts outside the CDR3, is KAGVTQTPRYLIKTRGQQVTLSCSPISGHRSVSWYQQTPGQGLQFLFEYFSETQRNKGNFPGRFSGRQFSNSRSEMNVSTLELGDSALYLCASSNPSGELFFGEGSRLTVL.

This chain links TRBV7-8 with TRBJ2-7; TRBD1 matches 10 bases. Germline assignment: CDR1 SGHVS and CDR2 FQNEAQ. The CDR3 is 16 amino acids. The V and J ends lost 3 bases and 5 bases, in that order; junction bases with no gene match: 10. CDR3 in amino acids: CASSLDPGQGIHEQYF. The CDR3 nucleotides are TGTGCCAGCAGCTTGGATCCGGGACAGGGGATCCACGAGCAGTACTTC. Looking up the rest from reference TRBV7-8 and TRBJ2-7 gives the full variable domain: GAGVSQSPRYKVAKRGQDVALRCDPISGHVSLFWYQQALGQGPEFLTYFQNEAQLDKSGLPSDRFFAERPEGSVSTLKIQRTQQEDSAVYLCASSLDPGQGIHEQYFGPGTRLTVT.

The V gene is TRBV7-2, the J gene TRBJ2-5, with a weak D call TRBD1 (6 bases). Germline V gives CDR1 SGHTA, CDR2 FQGNSA. The germline V and J ends were trimmed by 4 bases and 1 base, with 10 bases remaining between them. The CDR3 spans 14 residues. CDR3 DNA sequence: TGTGCCAGCAGCTCCTGGACAGTCCAAGAGACCCAGTACTTC. This gives the protein CASSSWTVQETQYF.

The chain couples TRBV5-6 to TRBJ2-3; 7 bases line up with TRBD1. Per the germline V gene, CDR1 is SGHDT and CDR2 is YYEEEE. V dropped 4 bases and J dropped 0; count of bases not matched to a gene: 8. The CDR3 has 16 amino acids. In DNA, the CDR3 is TGTGCCAGCAGCCTCTCGGGACAGTCTAGCACAGATACGCAGTATTTT. This encodes CASSLSGQSSTDTQYF.

The rearrangement uses TRBV29-1 and TRBJ1-2; D call uncertain. Per germline, CDR1 SQVTM and CDR2 ANQGSEA. The CDR3 loop spans 13 amino acids. The V end lost 3 bases, the J end lost 3 bases, and 11 bases lay between the germline ends. This CDR3 reads CSVEEDGDYGYTF. CDR3 bases: TGCAGCGTTGAGGAGGATGGGGACTATGGCTACACCTTC. Full variable domain (remainder filled in from reference TRBV29-1 and TRBJ1-2): SAVISQKPSRDICQRGTSLTIQCQVDSQVTMMFWYRQQPGQSLTLIATANQGSEATYESGFVIDKFPISRPNLTFSTLTVSNMSPEDSSIYLCSVEEDGDYGYTFGSGTRLTVV.

CDR3 loop: CASSLTGTNYDKNIQYF. The CDR3 DNA is TGTGCCAGCAGCTTAACCGGGACAAACTATGACAAAAACATTCAGTACTTC. The genes are TRBV11-2 and TRBJ2-4, with D possibly TRBD1 on 6 matching bases. This CDR3 has 17 residues. The V end was cut by 2 bases, the J end by 3 bases, with 17 bases between. Per the germline V gene, CDR1 is SGHAT and CDR2 is FQNNGV.

The chain joins TRBV28 to TRBJ1-4, with 7 bases identical to TRBD1. V shed 5 bases and J 4 bases; nucleotides not matched to a gene: 7. The CDR3 loop spans 15 amino acids. Germline V gives CDR1 MDHEN, CDR2 SYDVKM. This chain's CDR3 is CASSGPGQINEKLFF. In nucleotides, the CDR3 is TGTGCCAGCAGTGGGCCGGGACAGATTAATGAAAAACTGTTTTTT.

This sequence joins TRBV5-6 and TRBJ2-7; 8 bases fit TRBD2. The CDR3 totals 16 residues. V shed 3 bases, J shed 7 bases, and the junction held 15 bases outside the gene matches. From germline, CDR1 is SGHDT and CDR2 YYEEEE. The CDR3 nucleotides read TGTGCCAGCAGCTGGGACCCCTTTGCGGGGGGTGGGGAGCAGTACTTC. It translates to CASSWDPFAGGGEQYF.

The rearrangement links TRBV2 to TRBJ2-5; D is possibly TRBD1 (6 bases). Judging by the DNA end, TRBJ2-7 fits better; the J call may be wrong. This CDR3 comprises 14 residues. Germline V gene sequence: CDR1 SNHLY, CDR2 FYNNEI. The CDR3: CASSEQGTRYEQYF. CDR3 DNA sequence: TGTGCCAGCAGTGAACAGGGGACCCGCTACGAGCAGTACTTC.

The rearrangement joins TRBV28 to TRBJ2-3, with D perhaps TRBD1 (6 bases). The CDR3 spans 16 residues. V lost 2 bases and J lost 0, with 12 bases in between. Germline values: CDR1 MDHEN, CDR2 SYDVKM. The CDR3 DNA follows: TGTGCCAGCAGTTTAATCCCAGGGGCGAGCACAGATACGCAGTATTTT. Its translation: CASSLIPGASTDTQYF.

This clone came up once. The chain recombines TRBV2 with TRBJ1-6; D gene unclear. Trimming removed 2 bases from V and 9 bases from J, with 11 bases in between. Germline CDR1 and CDR2: SNHLY and FYNNEI. The CDR3 loop spans 14 amino acids. This CDR3 is CASSELEASSPLHF. In DNA, the CDR3 is TGTGCCAGCAGTGAACTGGAGGCGTCTTCACCCCTCCACTTT.

The J gene is TRBJ2-7, the V gene TRBV5-1, with TRBD1 matching 10 bases. The length of the CDR3 is 16 residues. CDR1 SGHRS and CDR2 YFSETQ come from the germline V gene. Unmatched junction bases numbered 9, after V lost 3 bases and J lost 3 bases. DNA for the CDR3: TGCGCCAGCAGCTCGGTGACAGGGGGCTTCCTCTACGAGCAGTACTTC. Protein sequence: CASSSVTGGFLYEQYF.

The DNA for the CDR3 is TGCGCCAGCAGCCAAGGGTCCAGCGGGAGCACAGATACGCAGTATTTT. Translating gives CASSQGSSGSTDTQYF. V and J are TRBV4-1 and TRBJ2-3; D might be TRBD2 (6 bases). This CDR3 has 16 residues. Germline CDR1 MGHRA, CDR2 YSYEKL. Trimming took off 1 base at V and 0 bases at J, with 11 bases between the two ends.

CDR3 bases: TGTGCCAGTAGTGTCAACAGGGCCCACGAGCAGTACTTC. Protein: CASSVNRAHEQYF. The genes are TRBV19 and TRBJ2-7; TRBD1 might be the D (6 bases). The CDR3 contains 13 residues. With 5 bases removed from V and 5 bases from J, the gap between germline ends came to 13 bases. Germline CDR1 reads LNHDA; CDR2 reads SQIVND (reference sequence). Full variable domain (missing parts from reference TRBV19 and TRBJ2-7): DGGITQSPKYLFRKEGQNVTLSCEQNLNHDAMYWYRQDPGQGLRLIYYSQIVNDFQKGDIAEGYSVSREKKESFPLTVTSAQKNPTAFYLCASSVNRAHEQYFGPGTRLTVT.

Only one count was recorded for this clone. The V gene is TRBV6-5, the J gene TRBJ2-5; 7 nucleotides line up with TRBD2. J was trimmed by 0 bases and V by 4 bases; bases with no gene match: 2. Germline CDR1 and CDR2: MNHEY and SVGAGI. The CDR3 is 14 residues long. The CDR3 reads CASSWSGNQETQYF. DNA of the CDR3: TGTGCCAGCAGTTGGAGCGGGAACCAAGAGACCCAGTACTTC.

The chain has TRBV4-1 and TRBJ2-7; a possible D gene is TRBD1 (7 bases). V was cut by 3 bases and J by 6 bases, with 15 bases left in between. The germline V gene encodes CDR1 MGHRA and CDR2 YSYEKL. The CDR3 contains 14 residues. CDR3 amino acids: CASSHLRGVSEQYF. CDR3 DNA: TGCGCCAGCAGCCACCTCAGGGGGGTATCCGAGCAGTACTTC.

For this clone: One end of the junction does not line up with germline, which may come from a read error. The rearrangement uses TRBV27 and TRBJ2-7; the match to TRBD2 covers 15 bases. From germline, CDR1 is MNHEY and CDR2 SMNVEV (reference sequence). The CDR3 runs to 12 residues. The CDR3 coding sequence is TGTGCCAGCGGATGGACTAGCGGGAGGGCCCACTTC. Its protein product is CASGWTSGRAHF.

This chain joins TRBV28 and TRBJ1-4; a possible D gene is TRBD1 (5 bases). Germline-derived CDR1 and CDR2 are MDHEN and SYDVKM. Trimming pared 6 bases from V and 5 bases from J, leaving 16 bases between. The CDR3 loop spans 15 amino acids. For the CDR3, the DNA is TGTGCCAGCAGCCCCGGGGGGACCCAAAATGAAAAACTGTTTTTT. Its protein is CASSPGGTQNEKLFF.

The chain is built from TRBV28 and TRBJ1-2; tentatively, D is TRBD1 (6 bases). The V end lost 5 bases, the J end lost 5 bases, and 15 bases lay between the germline ends. The CDR3 has 14 amino acids. Looked up from germline, CDR1 is MDHEN and CDR2 is SYDVKM. The CDR3 DNA sequence: TGTGCCAGCAGTCCACATGACAGGTTTTATGGCTACACCTTC. This encodes CASSPHDRFYGYTF.

This clone was seen just once. This chain links TRBV2 with TRBJ2-7; 7 bases are shared with TRBD1. The germline CDR1 and CDR2 sequences are SNHLY and FYNNEI. The CDR3 totals 12 residues. Trimming took 8 bases from V and 4 from J; bases not matched to a gene: 5. The CDR3 region is CASGETGYEQYF. Here the CDR3 DNA reads TGTGCCAGCGGAGAGACAGGGTACGAGCAGTACTTC.

This chain joins TRBV5-6 and TRBJ2-2, with D hard to call. Germline CDR1 SGHDT, CDR2 YYEEEE. V was cut by 0 bases and J by 6 bases, with 18 bases left in between. The CDR3 loop spans 17 amino acids. This chain's CDR3 is CASSLEPAIRSAGELFF. CDR3 in DNA: TGTGCCAGCAGCTTGGAGCCAGCGATTAGGTCGGCCGGGGAGCTGTTTTTT. Variable domain in full (rest from reference TRBV5-6 and TRBJ2-2): DAGVTQSPTHLIKTRGQQVTLRCSPKSGHDTVSWYQQALGQGPQFIFQYYEEEERQRGNFPDRFSGHQFPNYSSELNVNALLLGDSALYLCASSLEPAIRSAGELFFGEGSRLTVL.

The DNA of the CDR3 is TGTGCCAGCAGTTTGAGGGGGAATCAGCCCCAGCATTTT. As protein: CASSLRGNQPQHF. The V call is TRBV2, the J call TRBJ1-5; the D gene is possibly TRBD1 (6 bases). The CDR3 is 13 amino acids. CDR1 SNHLY and CDR2 FYNNEI come from the germline V gene. Trimming removed 5 bases at V and 4 bases at J, with 9 bases between.

The chain recombines TRBV6-4 with TRBJ2-1, with D possibly being TRBD2 (5 bases). The CDR3 sequence is 13 residues long. Trimming cost V 3 bases and J 8 bases, with 11 bases left between them. Germline V gives CDR1 MRHNA, CDR2 SNTAGT. In DNA, the CDR3 is TGTGCCAGCAGTGAGTATCCCGGGGATGAGCAGTTCTTC. Its translation is CASSEYPGDEQFF.

This clone has a handful of counts. The chain uses TRBV19 and TRBJ1-2; no clear D gene. CDR1 is LNHDA, CDR2 SQIVND, per germline (reference sequence). The CDR3 is made up of 12 amino acids. CDR3: CAAGRANYGYTF. Here the CDR3 DNA reads TGTGCAGCGGGTAGAGCTAACTATGGCTACACCTTC.

V is TRBV6-5 and J is TRBJ2-5, with TRBD1 identical over 7 bases. This CDR3 is built from 14 residues. V lost 7 bases to trimming and J lost 5 bases; unmatched junction nucleotides: 10. CDR1 is MNHEY and CDR2 is SVGAGI in the germline V gene. CDR3 amino acids: CASTNFRDSETQYF. The CDR3 region has the DNA TGTGCCAGCACCAATTTCCGGGACAGTGAGACCCAGTACTTC.